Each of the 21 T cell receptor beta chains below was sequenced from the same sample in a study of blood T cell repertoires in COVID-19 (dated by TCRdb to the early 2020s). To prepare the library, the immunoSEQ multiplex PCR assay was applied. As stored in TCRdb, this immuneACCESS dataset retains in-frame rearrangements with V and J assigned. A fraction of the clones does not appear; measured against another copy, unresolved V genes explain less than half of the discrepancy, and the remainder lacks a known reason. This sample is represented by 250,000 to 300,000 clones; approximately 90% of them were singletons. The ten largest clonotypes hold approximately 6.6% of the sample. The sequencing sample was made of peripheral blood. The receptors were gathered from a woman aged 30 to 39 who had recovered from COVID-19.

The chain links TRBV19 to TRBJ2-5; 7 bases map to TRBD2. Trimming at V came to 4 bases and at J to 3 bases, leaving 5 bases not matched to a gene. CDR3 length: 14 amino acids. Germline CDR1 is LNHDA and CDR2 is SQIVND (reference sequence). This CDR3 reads CASSTGLVKETQYF. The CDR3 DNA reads TGTGCCAGTAGTACAGGACTAGTTAAAGAGACCCAGTACTTC.

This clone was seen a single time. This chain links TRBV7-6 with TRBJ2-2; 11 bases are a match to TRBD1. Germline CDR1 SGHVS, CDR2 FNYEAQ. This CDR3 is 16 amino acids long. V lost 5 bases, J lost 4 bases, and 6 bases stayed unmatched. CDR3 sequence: CASSRGTGGSTGELFF. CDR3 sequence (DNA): TGTGCCAGCAGCCGAGGGACAGGGGGTAGCACCGGGGAGCTGTTTTTT.

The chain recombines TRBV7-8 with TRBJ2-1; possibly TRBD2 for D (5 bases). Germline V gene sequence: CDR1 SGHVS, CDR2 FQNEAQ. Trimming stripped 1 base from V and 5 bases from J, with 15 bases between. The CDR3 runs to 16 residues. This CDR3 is CASSLVGPGYNNEQFF. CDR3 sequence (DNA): TGTGCCAGCAGCTTAGTGGGCCCGGGATACAACAATGAGCAGTTCTTC.

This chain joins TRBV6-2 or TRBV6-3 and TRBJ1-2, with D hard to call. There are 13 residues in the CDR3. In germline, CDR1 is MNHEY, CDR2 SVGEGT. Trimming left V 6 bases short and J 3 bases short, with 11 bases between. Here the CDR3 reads CASSRNSDYGYTF. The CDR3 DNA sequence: TGTGCCAGCAGCCGAAACAGTGACTATGGCTACACCTTC.

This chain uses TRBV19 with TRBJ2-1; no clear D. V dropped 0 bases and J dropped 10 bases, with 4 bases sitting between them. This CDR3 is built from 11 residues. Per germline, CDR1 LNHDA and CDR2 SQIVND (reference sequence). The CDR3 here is CASSIEGEQFF. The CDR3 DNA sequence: TGTGCCAGTAGTATAGAGGGCGAGCAGTTCTTC.

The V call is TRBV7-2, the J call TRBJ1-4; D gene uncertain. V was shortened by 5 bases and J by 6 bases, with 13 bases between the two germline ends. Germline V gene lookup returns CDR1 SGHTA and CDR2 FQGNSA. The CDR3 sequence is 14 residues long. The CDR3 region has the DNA TGTGCCAGCAGCCCATACCCAGACTATGAAAAACTGTTTTTT. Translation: CASSPYPDYEKLFF. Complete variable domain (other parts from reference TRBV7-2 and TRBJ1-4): GAGVSQSPSNKVTEKGKDVELRCDPISGHTALYWYRQSLGQGLEFLIYFQGNSAPDKSGLPSDRFSAERTGGSVSTLTIQRTQQEDSAVYLCASSPYPDYEKLFFGSGTQLSVL.

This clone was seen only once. Here the CDR3 reads CASSPWDSGNYGYTF. CDR3 sequence (DNA): TGTGCCAGCAGCCCATGGGACAGTGGGAACTATGGCTACACCTTC. The gene calls are TRBV6-5 and TRBJ1-2; 7 bases match TRBD1. J gave up 2 bases and V 6 bases, and 9 bases lay outside the gene matches. The CDR3 contains 15 residues. Germline CDR1 and CDR2: MNHEY and SVGAGI.

DNA for the CDR3: TGTGCCACCAGTGATGCTGGGGGGGACACAGATACGCAGTATTTT. It specifies CATSDAGGDTDTQYF. The gene calls are TRBV24-1 and TRBJ2-3; TRBD2 agrees at 7 bases. Germline V gene sequence: CDR1 KGHDR, CDR2 SFDVKD. The CDR3 is made up of 15 amino acids. With 3 bases clipped from V and 2 bases from J, the junction kept 4 bases outside the gene matches.

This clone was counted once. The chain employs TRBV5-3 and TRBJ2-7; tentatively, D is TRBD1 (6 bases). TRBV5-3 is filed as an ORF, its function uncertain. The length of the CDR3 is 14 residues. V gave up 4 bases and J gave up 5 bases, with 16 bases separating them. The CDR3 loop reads CARSRCPRGHEQYF. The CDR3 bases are TGTGCCAGAAGCCGATGCCCCAGGGGCCACGAGCAGTACTTC.

CDR3 amino acids: CASSNFYGYTF. DNA for the CDR3: TGTGCCAGCAGTAACTTCTATGGCTACACCTTC. This chain connects TRBV28 to TRBJ1-2, with unresolved D. The CDR3 spans 11 residues. V dropped 5 bases and J dropped 4 bases, with 5 bases sitting between them. The germline gives CDR1 MDHEN, CDR2 SYDVKM.

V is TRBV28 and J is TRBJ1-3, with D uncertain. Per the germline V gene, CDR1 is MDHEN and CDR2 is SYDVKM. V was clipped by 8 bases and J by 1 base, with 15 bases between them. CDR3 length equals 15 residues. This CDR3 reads CASVPNEFSGNTIYF. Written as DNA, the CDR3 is TGTGCCAGCGTCCCGAATGAGTTTTCTGGAAACACCATATATTTT.

CDR3 protein: CASSWGGGRIQETQYF. CDR3 coding DNA: TGCGCCAGCAGCTGGGGAGGGGGGAGGATCCAAGAGACCCAGTACTTC. This chain uses TRBV5-1 with TRBJ2-5; D possibly corresponds to TRBD2 (7 bases). The CDR3 is 16 amino acids. From germline, CDR1 is SGHRS and CDR2 YFSETQ. Trimming took 3 bases from V and 1 from J, leaving 16 bases between them.

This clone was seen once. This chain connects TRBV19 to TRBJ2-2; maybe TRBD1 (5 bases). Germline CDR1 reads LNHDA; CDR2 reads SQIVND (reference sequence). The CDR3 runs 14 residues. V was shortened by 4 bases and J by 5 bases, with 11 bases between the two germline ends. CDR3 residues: CASSTQGFTGELFF. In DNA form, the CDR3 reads TGTGCCAGTAGTACCCAGGGATTTACCGGGGAGCTGTTTTTT.

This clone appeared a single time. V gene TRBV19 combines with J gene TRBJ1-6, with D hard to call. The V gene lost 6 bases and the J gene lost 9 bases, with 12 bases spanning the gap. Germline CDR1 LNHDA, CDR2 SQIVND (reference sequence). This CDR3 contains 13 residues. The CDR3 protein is CASRPALFSPLHF. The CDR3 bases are TGTGCCAGTAGGCCCGCACTTTTTTCACCCCTCCACTTT.

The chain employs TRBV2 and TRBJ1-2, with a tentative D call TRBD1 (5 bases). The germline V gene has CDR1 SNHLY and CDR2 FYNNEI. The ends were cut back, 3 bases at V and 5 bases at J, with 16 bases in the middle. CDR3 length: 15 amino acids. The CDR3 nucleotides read TGTGCCAGCAGTGACCCACGGAGGGGCGTATATGGCTACACCTTC. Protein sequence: CASSDPRRGVYGYTF.

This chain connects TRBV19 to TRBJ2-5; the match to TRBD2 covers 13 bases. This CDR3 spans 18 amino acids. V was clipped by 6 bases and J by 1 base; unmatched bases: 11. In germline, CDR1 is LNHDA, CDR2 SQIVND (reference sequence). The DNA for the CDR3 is TGTGCCAGTAGCCTCGGACTAGCGGGGGCCCAACCCCAAGAGACCCAGTACTTC. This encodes CASSLGLAGAQPQETQYF.

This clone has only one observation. The CDR3 spells CASSQGYGGYTEAFF. The CDR3 nucleotides are TGCGCCAGCAGCCAAGGGTACGGGGGTTACACTGAAGCTTTCTTT. The rearrangement links TRBV4-1 to TRBJ1-1, with D possibly TRBD1 on 5 matching bases. V was trimmed by 1 base and J by 3 bases, leaving 12 bases between them. Germline V gives CDR1 MGHRA, CDR2 YSYEKL. CDR3 size: 15 residues.

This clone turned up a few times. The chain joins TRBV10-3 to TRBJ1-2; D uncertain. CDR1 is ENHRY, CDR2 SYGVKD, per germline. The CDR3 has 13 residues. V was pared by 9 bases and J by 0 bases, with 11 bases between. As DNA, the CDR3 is TGTGCCATTCCCAACGGGGCTAACTATGGCTACACCTTC. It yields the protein CAIPNGANYGYTF.

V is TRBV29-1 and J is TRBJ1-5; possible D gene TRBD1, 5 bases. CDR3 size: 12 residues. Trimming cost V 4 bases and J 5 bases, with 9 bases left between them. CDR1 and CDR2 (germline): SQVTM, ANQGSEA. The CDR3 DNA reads TGCAGCGTTGTGTGGGGGGATCAGCCCCAGCATTTT. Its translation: CSVVWGDQPQHF.

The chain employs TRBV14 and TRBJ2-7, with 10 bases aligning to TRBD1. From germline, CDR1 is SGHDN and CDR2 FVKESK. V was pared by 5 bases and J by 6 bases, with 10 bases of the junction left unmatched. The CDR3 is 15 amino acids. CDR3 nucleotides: TGTGCCAGCAGCTGGGGTAGCGGACAGGGGGGCGAGCAGTACTTC. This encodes CASSWGSGQGGEQYF.

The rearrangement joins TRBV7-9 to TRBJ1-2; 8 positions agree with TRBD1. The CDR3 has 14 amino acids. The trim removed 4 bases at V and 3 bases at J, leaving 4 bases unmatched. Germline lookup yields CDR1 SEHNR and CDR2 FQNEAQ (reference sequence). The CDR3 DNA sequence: TGTGCCAGCAGCTGGGGACAGGACCACTATGGCTACACCTTC. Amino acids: CASSWGQDHYGYTF.